The 10 T cell receptor beta chains presented below share a single source sample, sequenced in a study of shared clonotypes between healthy human individuals. TCRdb's table, derived via immunoSEQ multiplex PCR, lists solely in-frame clones and lacks some. The sample has fewer than 600,000 clones; about 80% are singletons. The sequenced sample was PBMCs. The origin of the receptors is a woman aged 40 to 55 in good health. Some clones in this sample may be carry-over from other donors' samples.

The chain couples TRBV10-3 to TRBJ1-1, with a tentative D call TRBD1 (5 bases). With 8 bases removed from V and 3 bases from J, the gap between germline ends came to 10 bases. Germline V gene data show CDR1 as ENHRY and CDR2 as SYGVKD. The CDR3 contains 12 residues. CDR3 in amino acids: CAISLGDTEAFF. The CDR3 coding sequence is TGTGCCATCTCTTTGGGGGACACTGAAGCTTTCTTT.

To note about this clone: Within the sample, other DNA sequences also encode this same CDR3. This chain links TRBV30 with TRBJ2-7; D is perhaps TRBD2 (5 bases). Trimming took 7 bases from V and 9 from J, leaving 10 bases between them. Germline V lookup: CDR1 GTSNPN, CDR2 SVGIG (reference sequence). The CDR3 extends over 9 amino acids. CDR3 DNA: TGTGCCTTCCGGGATGTGCAGTACTTC. It yields the protein CAFRDVQYF.

J is TRBJ1-3 and V is TRBV30, with D maybe TRBD1 (5 bases). There are 13 residues in the CDR3. Germline CDR1 is GTSNPN and CDR2 is SVGIG (reference sequence). Trimming removed 5 bases at V and 0 bases at J, with 8 bases between. CDR3 in DNA: TGTGCCTGGTCGACAGCCTCTGGAAACACCATATATTTT. Translation: CAWSTASGNTIYF.

There are a few counts of this clone. The chain joins TRBV7-2 to TRBJ1-1, with a tentative D call TRBD1 (6 bases). Trimming removed 4 bases at V and 8 bases at J, with 11 bases between. The CDR3 has 12 amino acids. Germline V gene sequence: CDR1 SGHTA, CDR2 FQGNSA. The CDR3 here is CASSSPGTEAFF. CDR3 nucleotide sequence: TGTGCCAGCAGCTCACCCGGGACAGAAGCTTTCTTT. The whole variable domain, remainder taken from reference TRBV7-2 and TRBJ1-1, is GAGVSQSPSNKVTEKGKDVELRCDPISGHTALYWYRQSLGQGLEFLIYFQGNSAPDKSGLPSDRFSAERTGGSVSTLTIQRTQQEDSAVYLCASSSPGTEAFFGQGTRLTVV.

About this clone: Other DNA sequences in the same sample also yield this CDR3. The rearrangement joins TRBV7-9 to TRBJ2-7, with D unresolved. CDR3 length: 13 amino acids. CDR1 is SEHNR, CDR2 FQNEAQ, per germline (reference sequence). The ends were cut back, 1 base at V and 2 bases at J, with 6 bases in the middle. The CDR3 here is CASSLVGTYEQYF. The CDR3, as DNA: TGTGCCAGCAGCTTAGTAGGCACCTACGAGCAGTACTTC. Looking up the rest from reference TRBV7-9 and TRBJ2-7 gives the full variable domain: DTGVSQNPRHKITKRGQNVTFRCDPISEHNRLYWYRQTLGQGPEFLTYFQNEAQLEKSRLLSDRFSAERPKGSFSTLEIQRTEQGDSAMYLCASSLVGTYEQYFGPGTRLTVT.

The chain employs TRBV28 and TRBJ2-7; weak D call: TRBD2 (5 bases). CDR1 is MDHEN and CDR2 is SYDVKM in the germline V gene. The CDR3 is made up of 13 amino acids. Trimming stripped 7 bases from V and 3 bases from J, with 13 bases between. The CDR3 region has the DNA TGTGCCAGCACCCTAGAGGGCGGCTACGAGCAGTACTTC. Translation: CASTLEGGYEQYF.

This clone was counted ten times or more. The chain combines TRBV5-1 with TRBJ2-1; the D gene is possibly TRBD1 (5 bases). The ends were cut back, 0 bases at V and 9 bases at J, with 13 bases in the middle. Germline V gene lookup returns CDR1 SGHRS and CDR2 YFSETQ. The CDR3 spans 14 residues. The CDR3, as DNA: TGCGCCAGCAGCTTGGGATTACAGGTCGGTGAGCAGTTCTTC. As protein: CASSLGLQVGEQFF. The full variable domain, its missing parts supplied by reference TRBV5-1 and TRBJ2-1, is KAGVTQTPRYLIKTRGQQVTLSCSPISGHRSVSWYQQTPGQGLQFLFEYFSETQRNKGNFPGRFSGRQFSNSRSEMNVSTLELGDSALYLCASSLGLQVGEQFFGPGTRLTVL.

The V call is TRBV6-6, the J call TRBJ2-2; TRBD2 aligns across 7 bases. J lost 4 bases, V lost 7 bases, and 6 bases had no gene match. Germline V gene sequence: CDR1 MNHNY, CDR2 SVGAGI (reference sequence). This CDR3 has 14 amino acids. Written as DNA, the CDR3 is TGTGCCAGCACCCGACTAGCCCGCACCGGGGAGCTGTTTTTT. Amino acid sequence: CASTRLARTGELFF.

The rearrangement joins TRBV19 to TRBJ2-2, with D unclear. The V end lost 6 bases, the J end lost 3 bases, and 11 bases lay between the germline ends. Germline V gene sequence: CDR1 LNHDA, CDR2 SQIVND (reference sequence). The length of the CDR3 is 14 residues. As DNA, the CDR3 is TGTGCCAGTAGCAGGCAGGTCGACACCGGGGAGCTGTTTTTT. It codes for CASSRQVDTGELFF. The whole variable domain, remainder taken from reference TRBV19 and TRBJ2-2, is DGGITQSPKYLFRKEGQNVTLSCEQNLNHDAMYWYRQDPGQGLRLIYYSQIVNDFQKGDIAEGYSVSREKKESFPLTVTSAQKNPTAFYLCASSRQVDTGELFFGEGSRLTVL.

The chain recombines TRBV6-6 with TRBJ2-5; 7 bases fit TRBD2. J gave up 11 bases and V 2 bases, and 5 bases lay outside the gene matches. The V gene's germline CDR1 is MNHNY and CDR2 SVGAGI (reference sequence). This CDR3 region has 12 residues. The CDR3 DNA follows: TGTGCCAGCAGTTACACCCCGCGGGAGCAGTACTTC. Its translation: CASSYTPREQYF.